Below are 18 T cell receptor beta chains sequenced from a single sample in a study of blood T cell repertoires in COVID-19 (dated by TCRdb to the early 2020s). The library was generated by the immunoSEQ multiplex PCR assay. The clones in this table, taken by TCRdb from immuneACCESS, are in-frame only. Not every clone is retained; where verified, under half of the shortfall comes from an unresolved V gene, and the cause of the rest is unknown. The sample includes around 260,000 clones, with 80% to 90% observed a single time. The ten largest clones add up to about a tenth of the sample. Sequencing used peripheral blood. These receptors were taken from a woman between 65 and 79 years old with COVID-19, enrolled during active disease.

V usage is TRBV24-1 and J usage is TRBJ2-7, with 10 bases matching TRBD1. Germline loops: CDR1 KGHDR, CDR2 SFDVKD. V lost 2 bases to trimming and J lost 5 bases; unmatched junction nucleotides: 8. This CDR3 is 16 amino acids long. CDR3 sequence (DNA): TGTGCCACCAGTGATTCCGGGACAGGGGACCCCCACGAGCAGTACTTC. As protein: CATSDSGTGDPHEQYF.

This chain connects TRBV27 to TRBJ2-3, with D tentatively TRBD1 (6 bases). Per germline, CDR1 MNHEY and CDR2 SMNVEV (reference sequence). V dropped 2 bases and J dropped 6 bases, with 12 bases sitting between them. CDR3 size: 14 residues. The CDR3 coding sequence is TGTGCCAGCAGTTTAGGGCGCCAGGGGGATACGCAGTATTTT. Translated, it gives CASSLGRQGDTQYF.

The chain combines TRBV6-1 with TRBJ2-7, with TRBD2 as a possible D gene (7 bases). In germline, CDR1 is MNHNS, CDR2 SASEGT. This CDR3 comprises 15 residues. With 2 bases removed from V and 6 bases from J, the gap between germline ends came to 17 bases. This chain's CDR3 is CASSESYGEGGEQYF. In nucleotides, the CDR3 is TGTGCCAGCAGTGAAAGTTATGGGGAGGGGGGCGAGCAGTACTTC.

The J gene is TRBJ1-3, the V gene TRBV7-8; 10 bases match TRBD1. Per the germline V gene, CDR1 is SGHVS and CDR2 is FQNEAQ. CDR3 length equals 17 residues. V trimming: 5 bases; J trimming: 0 bases; junction bases outside the gene matches: 7. The CDR3 DNA sequence: TGTGCCAGCAGCCGGAGACAGGGGGCAAGCTCTGGAAACACCATATATTTT. Protein sequence: CASSRRQGASSGNTIYF.

The rearrangement joins TRBV11-2 to TRBJ1-1, with D possibly TRBD1 on 6 matching bases. Germline assignment: CDR1 SGHAT and CDR2 FQNNGV. The CDR3 consists of 15 residues. The V gene lost 6 bases and the J gene lost 1 base, with 15 bases spanning the gap. CDR3 sequence reads: CASRAQGISNTEAFF. The DNA for the CDR3 is TGTGCCAGCAGGGCCCAGGGGATTTCGAACACTGAAGCTTTCTTT.

The chain couples TRBV7-3 to TRBJ2-3, with 7 bases aligning to TRBD2. CDR1 and CDR2 from the germline V gene are SGHTA and FQGTGA. The CDR3 loop spans 15 amino acids. V gave up 2 bases and J gave up 2 bases; unmatched junction bases: 4. In DNA form, the CDR3 reads TGTGCCAGCAGCTTACAAGCGGGGCTCACAGATACGCAGTATTTT. This encodes CASSLQAGLTDTQYF. The whole variable domain, filled in from reference TRBV7-3 and TRBJ2-3, reads GAGVSQTPSNKVTEKGKYVELRCDPISGHTALYWYRQSLGQGPEFLIYFQGTGAADDSGLPNDRFFAVRPEGSVSTLKIQRTERGDSAVYLCASSLQAGLTDTQYFGPGTRLTVL.

This clone was detected only once. The chain joins TRBV11-2 to TRBJ1-1; D may be TRBD1 (5 bases). Trimming took 3 bases from V and 6 from J, leaving 11 bases between them. The CDR3 runs 13 residues. From germline, CDR1 is SGHAT and CDR2 FQNNGV. CDR3 DNA sequence: TGTGCCAGCAGCTTCGTGGGGGGGGCTGAAGCTTTCTTT. Protein product: CASSFVGGAEAFF.

J is TRBJ2-2 and V is TRBV5-4; 10 nucleotides line up with TRBD2. V lost 1 base and J lost 7; bases outside the gene matches: 7. This CDR3 has 16 residues. Germline loops: CDR1 SGHNT, CDR2 YYREEE (reference sequence). Here the CDR3 reads CASSLLASGSIGELFF. The CDR3 coding sequence is TGTGCCAGCAGCTTGTTAGCTAGCGGGAGCATCGGGGAGCTGTTTTTT.

The chain links TRBV4-1 to TRBJ2-7, with TRBD2 matching over 13 bases. Germline V gives CDR1 MGHRA, CDR2 YSYEKL. The CDR3 extends over 17 amino acids. V gave up 4 bases and J gave up 6 bases; unmatched junction bases: 12. DNA for the CDR3: TGCGCCAGCAGCCTAAGAATGGGACTAGCGGGACTTTCCGAGCAGTACTTC. The encoded protein is CASSLRMGLAGLSEQYF.

This clone was observed a single time. This chain connects TRBV28 to TRBJ2-7; no reliable D call. V was clipped by 4 bases and J by 3 bases, with 7 bases between them. The CDR3 has 12 amino acids. Germline V lookup: CDR1 MDHEN, CDR2 SYDVKM. DNA of the CDR3: TGTGCCAGCAGTTCCGGCGGCTACGAGCAGTACTTC. As protein: CASSSGGYEQYF. Together with reference TRBV28 and TRBJ2-7, the CDR3 gives the full variable domain: DVKVTQSSRYLVKRTGEKVFLECVQDMDHENMFWYRQDPGLGLRLIYFSYDVKMKEKGDIPEGYSVSREKKERFSLILESASTNQTSMYLCASSSGGYEQYFGPGTRLTVT.

J is TRBJ1-1 and V is TRBV19; 8 bases match TRBD1. Trimming cost V 4 bases and J 5 bases; bases outside gene matches: 9. CDR1 is LNHDA and CDR2 is SQIVND in the germline V gene (reference sequence). The CDR3 has 15 residues. CDR3 protein: CASSKTQGARTEAFF. In nucleotides, the CDR3 is TGTGCCAGTAGTAAAACCCAGGGGGCCCGGACTGAAGCTTTCTTT.

This clone is a singleton in its sample. J is TRBJ1-3 and V is TRBV11-3; D is unclear. Germline V gene sequence: CDR1 SGHNT, CDR2 YENEEA. The V end lost 5 bases, the J end lost 2 bases, and 4 bases lay between the germline ends. The CDR3 has 12 residues. This chain's CDR3 is CASSQTGNTIYF. The CDR3 DNA is TGTGCCAGCAGCCAGACTGGAAACACCATATATTTT.

The chain is built from TRBV28 and TRBJ2-5; 9 bases match TRBD2. The CDR3 extends over 17 amino acids. Germline CDR1 reads MDHEN; CDR2 reads SYDVKM. V dropped 6 bases and J dropped 2; count of bases not matched to a gene: 13. In DNA, the CDR3 is TGTGCCAGCAGATCACCGAGACTAGCGGAAACTCAAGAGACCCAGTACTTC. It translates to CASRSPRLAETQETQYF.

The genes are TRBV5-1 and TRBJ1-2, with D tentatively TRBD1 (6 bases). Germline V gene sequence: CDR1 SGHRS, CDR2 YFSETQ. The CDR3 is 13 residues long. The V end lost 0 bases, the J end lost 5 bases, and 8 bases lay between the germline ends. This CDR3 is CASSLAGQYGYTF. CDR3 bases: TGCGCCAGCAGCTTGGCCGGACAGTATGGCTACACCTTC. The full variable domain, rest sourced from reference TRBV5-1 and TRBJ1-2, is KAGVTQTPRYLIKTRGQQVTLSCSPISGHRSVSWYQQTPGQGLQFLFEYFSETQRNKGNFPGRFSGRQFSNSRSEMNVSTLELGDSALYLCASSLAGQYGYTFGSGTRLTVV.

This chain connects TRBV7-9 to TRBJ2-7; D is possibly TRBD1 (5 bases). V lost 1 base and J 8 bases, leaving 9 bases between the germline ends. The germline V gene has CDR1 SEHNR and CDR2 FQNEAQ (reference sequence). The CDR3 is 12 residues long. CDR3 DNA sequence: TGTGCCAGCAGCTTAGAAGACAGCCAGCAGTACTTC. This translates into CASSLEDSQQYF.

This sequence joins TRBV6-2 or TRBV6-3 and TRBJ2-2; 8 bases are a match to TRBD2. The CDR3 consists of 14 residues. The germline V gene has CDR1 MNHEY and CDR2 SVGEGT. V lost 5 bases and J lost 7; bases outside the gene matches: 6. This chain's CDR3 is CASSLSGSRGELFF. In DNA, the CDR3 is TGTGCCAGCAGTCTAAGCGGGAGCCGCGGGGAGCTGTTTTTT.

The chain links TRBV30 to TRBJ1-4, with D unclear. Germline V gene sequence: CDR1 GTSNPN, CDR2 SVGIG (reference sequence). V gave up 0 bases and J gave up 8 bases, with 7 bases separating them. CDR3 size: 12 residues. The CDR3 DNA reads TGTGCCTGGAGTGTAACGGGGGAAAAACTGTTTTTT. Its protein product is CAWSVTGEKLFF.

This chain joins TRBV4-2 and TRBJ2-3; 9 nucleotides line up with TRBD1. The length of the CDR3 is 15 residues. Germline V lookup: CDR1 LGHNA, CDR2 YNFKEQ. Trimming took 1 base from V and 4 from J; bases not matched to a gene: 3. CDR3 loop: CASSQGGQGSDTQYF. Written as DNA, the CDR3 is TGTGCCAGCAGCCAAGGGGGACAGGGATCAGATACGCAGTATTTT.